This T cell receptor beta chain was captured by sequencing in a study of cytomegalovirus exposure and HLA in healthy donors. About this clone itself: What it recognizes is unknown.

Study-wide results and caveats: Earlier analysis yielded a pattern in which most TCR beta V segments were productive about 90% or about 30% of the time.

Vbeta (60) and Jbeta (13) primers were used in the PCR. Measured with immunoSEQ multiplex PCR; TCRdb has only the in-frame clones, and not every one. Of 200,000 or so clones in the sample, more than 60% were seen once. The CDR3 covers 15 residues. Germline loops: CDR1 MNHNS, CDR2 SASEGT. The V end was cut by 0 bases, the J end by 5 bases, with 10 bases between. The chain employs TRBV6-1 and TRBJ1-4, with D tentatively TRBD1 (5 bases). The receptor comes from a girl aged 2 to 10 in good health and CMV-seronegative. Sequencing was carried out using PBMCs. CDR3: CASSEARGRNEKLFF. In nucleotides, the CDR3 is TGTGCCAGCAGTGAAGCGCGGGGCAGGAATGAAAAACTGTTTTTT.